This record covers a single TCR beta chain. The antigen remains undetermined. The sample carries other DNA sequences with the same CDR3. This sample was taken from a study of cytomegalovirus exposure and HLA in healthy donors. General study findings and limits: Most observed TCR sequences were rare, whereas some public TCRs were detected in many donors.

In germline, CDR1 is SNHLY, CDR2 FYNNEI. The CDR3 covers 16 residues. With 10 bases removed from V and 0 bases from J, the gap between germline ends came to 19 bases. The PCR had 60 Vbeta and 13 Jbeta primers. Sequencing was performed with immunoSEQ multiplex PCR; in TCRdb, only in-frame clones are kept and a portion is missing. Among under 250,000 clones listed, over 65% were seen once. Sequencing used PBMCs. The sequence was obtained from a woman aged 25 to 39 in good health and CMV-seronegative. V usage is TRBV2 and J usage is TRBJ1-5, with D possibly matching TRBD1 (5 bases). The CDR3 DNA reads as TGTGCCACCGAACTAGGGAAGGGACTTAGCAATCAGCCCCAGCATTTT. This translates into CATELGKGLSNQPQHF.